Sequencing of this TCR beta chain was carried out in a study of blood T cell repertoires in COVID-19. Turning to the study itself: Acute-phase and convalescent COVID-19 samples originated in the United States, Italy and Spain.

CDR1 is GTSNPN, CDR2 SVGIG, per germline (reference sequence). The V and J ends lost 0 bases and 3 bases, in that order; junction bases with no gene match: 7. This CDR3 region has 16 residues. Sequencing used immunoSEQ multiplex PCR; TCRdb keeps in-frame clones, though not all of them. The sample has over 250,000 clones; 88% are singletons. Participants, about 18 to 90 years old, spanned fewer than 30 US areas. Participants were placed into cohorts based on the clinical history they reported. Before being deemed recovered, Cohort 3 donors had two negative PCRs, clearance, or symptom resolution. The clonotype comes from a woman between 45 and 60 years old who had recovered from COVID-19. The V and J genes are TRBV30 and TRBJ2-7, with 11 nucleotides matching TRBD2. The sequenced material came from PBMCs or T cells enriched from blood (not recorded which). The CDR3 spells CAWSVMGTSGFYEQYF. CDR3 sequence (DNA): TGTGCCTGGAGTGTGATGGGGACTAGCGGTTTCTACGAGCAGTACTTC.